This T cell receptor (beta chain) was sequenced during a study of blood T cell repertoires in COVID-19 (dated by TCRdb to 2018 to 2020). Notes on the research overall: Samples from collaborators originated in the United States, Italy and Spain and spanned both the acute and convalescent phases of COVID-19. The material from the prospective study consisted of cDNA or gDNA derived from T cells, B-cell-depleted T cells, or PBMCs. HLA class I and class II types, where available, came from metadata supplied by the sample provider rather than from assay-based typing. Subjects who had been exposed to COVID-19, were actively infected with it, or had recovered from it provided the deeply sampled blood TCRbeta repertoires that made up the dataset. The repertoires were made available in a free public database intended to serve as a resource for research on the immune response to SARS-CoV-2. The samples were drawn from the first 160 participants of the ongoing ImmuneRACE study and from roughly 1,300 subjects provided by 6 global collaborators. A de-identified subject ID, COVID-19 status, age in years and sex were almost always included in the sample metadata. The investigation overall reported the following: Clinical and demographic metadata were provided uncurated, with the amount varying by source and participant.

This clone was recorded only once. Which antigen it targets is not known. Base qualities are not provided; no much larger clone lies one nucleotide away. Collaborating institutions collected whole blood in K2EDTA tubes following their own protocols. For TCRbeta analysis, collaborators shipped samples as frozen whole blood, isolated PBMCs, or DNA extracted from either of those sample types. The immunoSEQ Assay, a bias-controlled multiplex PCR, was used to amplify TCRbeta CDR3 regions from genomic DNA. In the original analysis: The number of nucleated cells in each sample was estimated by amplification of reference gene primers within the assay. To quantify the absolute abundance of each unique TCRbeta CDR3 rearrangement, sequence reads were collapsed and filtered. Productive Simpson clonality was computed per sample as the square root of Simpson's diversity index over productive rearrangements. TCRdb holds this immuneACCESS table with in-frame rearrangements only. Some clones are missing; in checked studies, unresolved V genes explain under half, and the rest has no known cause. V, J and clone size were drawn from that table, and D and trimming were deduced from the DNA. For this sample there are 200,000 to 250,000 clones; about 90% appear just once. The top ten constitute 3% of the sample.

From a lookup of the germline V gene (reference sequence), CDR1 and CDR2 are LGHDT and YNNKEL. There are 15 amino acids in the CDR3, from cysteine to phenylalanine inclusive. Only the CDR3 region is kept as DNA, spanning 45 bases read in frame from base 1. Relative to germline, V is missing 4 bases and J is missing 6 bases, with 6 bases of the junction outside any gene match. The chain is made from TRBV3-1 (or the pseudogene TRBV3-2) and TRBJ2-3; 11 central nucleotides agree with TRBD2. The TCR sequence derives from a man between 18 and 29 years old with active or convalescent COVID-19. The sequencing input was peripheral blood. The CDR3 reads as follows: CASSLAGGPSDTQYF. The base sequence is TGTGCCAGCAGCCTAGCGGGAGGGCCCTCGGATACGCAGTATTTT.